The TCR beta chain under discussion was sequenced for a study of regulatory T cells in long-lasting Graves disease. As for the study in general: Duration of antithyroid drug therapy among newly diagnosed Graves' patients was under 3 months.

Building of the TCR beta libraries involved iRepertoire HTBI primers and Arm-PCR of CDR3 regions. One entry per CDR3 protein, called by TCRdb with MiXCR from the multiplex PCR reads. There are around 500,000 distinct CDR3 sequences in the sample; roughly 14% occur only once, and approximately 9.3% lies in the top ten. Ten or more counts support this clonotype. As for time point: newly diagnosed GD, antithyroid drugs for less than 3 months. PBMC-extracted RNA yielded the TCR library. Doctors identified Graves' disease using the American Thyroid Association guidelines. The V and J ends lost 8 bases and 4 bases, in that order; junction bases with no gene match: 3. The CDR3 sequence is 13 residues long. The same sample was also studied in work on T cells in Graves' hyperthyroidism and ophthalmopathy. That report adds: Blood also contained most expanded thyroid clonotypes above 0.001.

The genes are TRBV12-3 or TRBV12-4 and TRBJ2-1; TRBD2 agrees at 9 bases. The sample consisted of peripheral blood mononuclear cells (PBMCs), taken at new diagnosis, from a patient treated with antithyroid drugs. The sequence was obtained from a man aged 30-40 years with Graves disease. The CDR3 coding sequence is TGTGCCAGCTTAGCGGGAGAATACAATGAGCAGTTCTTC. Amino acid sequence: CASLAGEYNEQFF.